The T cell receptor beta chain under discussion was sequenced for a study of spatial heterogeneity in lung cancer. Study at large: Samples came from roughly 70 TRACERx patients with untreated early-stage lung cancer. Follow-up PBMC specimens underwent sequencing when available; their median timing was roughly 24 months after resection.

The sample holds many counts of this clonotype. Time point in this sample: blood at routine non-recurrence follow-up after resection. The input material, whole RNA from tumor, nontumor lung or frozen PBMC, was sequenced unsorted. One entry per CDR3 protein, called by TCRdb with MiXCR from the 5' RACE reads. The sample carries roughly 18,000 distinct CDR3 sequences, about 10% recorded once. CDR1 and CDR2 (germline): DFQATT, SNEGSKA (reference sequence). V was clipped by 6 bases and J by 2 bases; unmatched bases: 4. CDR3 length equals 14 residues. The TCR sequence derives from a male donor with early-stage non-small cell lung cancer. Sample: PBMCs, taken at follow-up. V usage is TRBV20-1 and J usage is TRBJ1-6; 7 bases line up with TRBD1. The DNA for the CDR3 is TGCAGTGCCAGCCAGGGGGCCTATAATTCACCCCTCCACTTT. This encodes CSASQGAYNSPLHF.